The present T cell receptor (beta chain) was sequenced within a study of naive and memory T cell subsets listed by TCRdb under 2017. Turning to the overall study: In the figure summarizing the skin biopsy and whole blood samples, 10 blood donors, 7 tuberculin skin test biopsies and 3 saline control biopsies were reported. PCR2 was typically performed as a SYBR Green qPCR that was stopped at a set threshold, although end-point PCR (approximately 6 cycles) could be used instead for low-input samples.

Here is what the overall study found, with its caveats: The RNA-based method was acknowledged as potentially sensitive to TCR transcript changes with T cell activation and differentiation.

The study described a robust, sensitive protocol for amplifying, sequencing and analyzing TCRs, using 3' ligation of a UMI-containing oligonucleotide to TCR cDNA. Whole blood analysis involved drawing about 2.3 ml of peripheral blood from adult healthy volunteers into Tempus tubes and then extracting RNA following the manufacturer's instructions. Total RNA was used without cell sorting and was treated with RQ1 DNase before reverse transcription, with a target input of roughly 1 to 1,100 ng. To check how robust the pipeline was in samples where T cells make up a minority population, libraries were built from skin biopsies and whole blood. This clonotype has a count of ten or more. What antigen it recognizes has not been identified. Base qualities are not at hand, and no much larger clone is one base apart. Reading the germline V gene gives CDR1 KGHSH and CDR2 LQKENI. V gives up 5 bases and J gives up 1 base, and the segment between their germline ends measures 2 bases. The CDR3, from cysteine to phenylalanine, totals 11 residues. The DNA shown is the 33-base CDR3, in frame from base 1.

The library was built by means of 5' RACE. The ligated cDNA was amplified in four rounds of PCR with nested alpha and beta constant region primers together with the SP2 primer. For the blood and skin samples, reverse transcription of TCR RNA was done with SuperScript IV along with alpha and beta constant region primers. An oligonucleotide carrying the Illumina SP2 primer and a UMI was ligated to the cDNA 3' end using T4 RNA ligase 1. To prevent hairpin formation, the 12-nucleotide UMI was made up of two random hexamers with an eight-base spacer between them. From the second PCR onward, the TCR alpha and beta chain libraries were handled separately, and dual indexing was used for multiplexing. After pooling, the indexed libraries were analyzed by capillary electrophoresis and sequenced on either an Illumina MiSeq or NextSeq. PhiX DNA at roughly 4.5-7% was spiked into libraries to increase base diversity and improve cluster recognition. Under the source paper's analysis protocol: Demultiplexor pulled UMIs out of read 2, joined the UMIs with the TCR sequence from read 1, and separated reads according to sample indices. V and J genes and V-J junctions were identified by Decombinator, and each TCR was assigned a five-part identifier that included V and J deletions. Collapsinator used UMIs to correct sequencing errors and PCR amplification heterogeneity, yielding UMI-based abundance per TCR. CDR3Translator converted identifiers to nucleotide sequence, translated to amino acids, and extracted CDR3 regions using terminal motifs. Error-corrected counts of alpha and beta TCRs from blood and skin were compared after being normalized to the amount of input RNA. TCRdb cleaned the public reads at Q25 with fastp, built clones with MiXCR and kept in-frame beta chains. Identical CDR3 proteins give one entry, which carries the most common genes and DNA. The V and J calls follow TCRdb's processing rather than the paper's. Here the sample has more than 45,000 distinct CDR3 sequences; roughly 6.7% occur a single time. 8.5% to 10% of the sample is in the top ten clones.

The TCR was taken from a male donor in good health. The chain is encoded by TRBV18 joined to TRBJ2-5; the D gene is unclear. The CDR3 loop reads CASSTQETQYF. The DNA sequence reads TGTGCCAGCTCAACCCAAGAGACCCAGTACTTC.